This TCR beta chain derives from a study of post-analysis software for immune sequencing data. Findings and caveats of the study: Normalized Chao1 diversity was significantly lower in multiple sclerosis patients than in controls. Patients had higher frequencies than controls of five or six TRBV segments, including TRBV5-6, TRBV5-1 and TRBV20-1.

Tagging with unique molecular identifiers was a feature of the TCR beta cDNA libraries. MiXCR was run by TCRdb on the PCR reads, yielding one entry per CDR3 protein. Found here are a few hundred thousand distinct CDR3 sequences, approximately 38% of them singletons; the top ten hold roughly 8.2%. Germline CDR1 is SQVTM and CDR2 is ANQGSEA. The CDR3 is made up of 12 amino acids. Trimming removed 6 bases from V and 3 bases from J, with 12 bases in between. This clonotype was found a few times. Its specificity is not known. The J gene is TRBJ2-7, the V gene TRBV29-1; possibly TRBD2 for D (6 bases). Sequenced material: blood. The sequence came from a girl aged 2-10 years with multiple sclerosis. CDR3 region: CSVRDSNYEQYF. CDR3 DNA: TGCAGCGTAAGGGACTCCAACTACGAGCAGTACTTC.